These 2 T cell receptor beta chains were all obtained from the same sample, sequenced in a study of T cells in tumors after PD-1 blockade. The repertoire was sequenced with immunoSEQ multiplex PCR; TCRdb's copy has only in-frame clones and lacks some. The repertoire has some 47,000 clones, 79% of them found once; the top ten carry 15% to 20%. The input for sequencing was PBMCs, taken before anti-PD-1 treatment. The receptors stem from a human donor with basal cell carcinoma.

The gene calls are TRBV10-2 and TRBJ1-3; D gene uncertain. Germline CDR1 WSHSY, CDR2 SAAADI. V was trimmed by 4 bases and J by 0 bases, leaving 7 bases between them. The CDR3 spans 14 residues. As DNA, the CDR3 is TGCGCCAGCAGTGTACTACCCTCTGGAAACACCATATATTTT. Translation gives CASSVLPSGNTIYF.

The chain carries TRBV28 and TRBJ1-5; TRBD1 is a possible D gene (6 bases). CDR3 length: 14 amino acids. Deletions cut 1 base from V and 7 bases from J, with 11 bases between. CDR1 is MDHEN and CDR2 is SYDVKM in the germline V gene. CDR3 coding DNA: TGTGCCAGCAGTTTATTACAGGGAGGACAGCCCCAGCATTTT. Protein sequence: CASSLLQGGQPQHF.